This passage covers 13 T cell receptor beta chains from one sample sequenced in a study of beta chain features in type 1 diabetes. The study reverse transcribed the entire isolated RNA, so it sequenced expressed TCRB transcripts. Clones were read by immunoSEQ multiplex PCR, and TCRdb kept only the in-frame ones, dropping some. The sample contains 120,000 to 150,000 clones, under 11% of which appear only once. The sample consisted of naive CD4+ T cells from blood. The receptors stem from a young man in good health.

This rearrangement joins TRBV5-6 to TRBJ2-5, with D perhaps TRBD2 (6 bases). The germline V gene encodes CDR1 SGHDT and CDR2 YYEEEE. The CDR3 spans 15 residues. Trimming pared 3 bases from V and 5 bases from J, leaving 17 bases between. In DNA, the CDR3 is TGTGCCAGCAGCTCCCGGGAGAGGATGTGGGAGACCCAGTACTTC. It translates to CASSSRERMWETQYF.

This clone was counted only a few times. The chain carries TRBV7-9 and TRBJ2-1; weak D call: TRBD2 (5 bases). The CDR3 length is 11 residues. Trimming cost V 5 bases and J 6 bases, with 5 bases left between them. CDR1 is SEHNR and CDR2 is FQNEAQ in the germline V gene (reference sequence). Here the CDR3 DNA reads TGTGCCAGCAGCCGGGGCAATGAGCAGTTCTTC. Translated: CASSRGNEQFF.

The chain employs TRBV27 and TRBJ2-1; 7 bases are a match to TRBD1. CDR1 and CDR2 from the germline V gene are MNHEY and SMNVEV (reference sequence). Unmatched junction bases numbered 6, after V lost 5 bases and J lost 5 bases. The CDR3 extends over 14 amino acids. The chain's CDR3 is CASSHPTGNNEQFF. CDR3 DNA sequence: TGTGCCAGCAGTCACCCGACAGGGAACAATGAGCAGTTCTTC.

The CDR3 reads CSVEANRGLYTF. In DNA, the CDR3 is TGCAGCGTTGAAGCAAATCGAGGACTCTACACCTTC. The chain joins TRBV29-1 to TRBJ1-2, with no clear D. The V and J ends lost 1 base and 10 bases respectively, with 13 bases between them. Germline CDR1 is SQVTM and CDR2 is ANQGSEA. The CDR3 is 12 amino acids.

The chain recombines TRBV6-8 with TRBJ2-5; TRBD2 matches at 12 bases. The CDR3 length is 17 residues. V trimming: 3 bases; J trimming: 5 bases; junction bases outside the gene matches: 10. Germline loops: CDR1 MNHGY, CDR2 SAAAGT. In nucleotides, the CDR3 is TGTGCCAGCAGTTATCCCCTAGCGGGGGGGGGTATGGAGACCCAGTACTTC. Protein: CASSYPLAGGGMETQYF.

This clone was seen repeatedly, ten times or more. The chain carries TRBV6-5 and TRBJ1-6; 7 nucleotides line up with TRBD1. The ends lost 0 bases at V and 9 bases at J; junction bases unmatched: 5. The CDR3 consists of 15 residues. Per the germline V gene, CDR1 is MNHEY and CDR2 is SVGAGI. The CDR3 region is CASSYSTGMGSPLHF. The CDR3 coding sequence is TGTGCCAGCAGTTACTCGACAGGGATGGGTTCACCCCTCCACTTT.

The J gene is TRBJ1-6, the V gene TRBV6-6; 10 bases are a match to TRBD1. The CDR3 length is 16 residues. J was trimmed by 6 bases and V by 5 bases; bases with no gene match: 7. Germline loops: CDR1 MNHNY, CDR2 SVGAGI (reference sequence). CDR3 sequence reads: CASSPGTGDTNSPLHF. The CDR3 DNA sequence: TGTGCCAGCAGTCCAGGGACAGGGGATACTAATTCACCCCTCCACTTT.

This clone turned up a few times. The chain joins TRBV6-6 to TRBJ2-5; TRBD1 matches 7 bases. Germline CDR1 and CDR2: MNHNY and SVGAGI (reference sequence). V lost 2 bases to trimming and J lost 7 bases; unmatched junction nucleotides: 7. The CDR3 totals 14 residues. The CDR3 loop reads CASSYGTADGTQYF. The CDR3 DNA reads as TGTGCCAGCAGTTACGGGACAGCCGACGGGACCCAGTACTTC.

This chain links TRBV18 with TRBJ2-7; 7 positions agree with TRBD1. Germline CDR1 KGHSH, CDR2 LQKENI. V shed 3 bases, J shed 3 bases, and the junction held 5 bases outside the gene matches. CDR3 length: 14 amino acids. CDR3 nucleotides: TGTGCCAGCTCACCGGGACAGACAAGCTACGAGCAGTACTTC. Residues: CASSPGQTSYEQYF.

The rearrangement links TRBV6-1 to TRBJ2-5; D is uncertain. V lost 2 bases to trimming and J lost 5 bases, with 12 bases between them. The CDR3 extends over 14 amino acids. Germline loops: CDR1 MNHNS, CDR2 SASEGT. This CDR3 reads CASSESASRETQYF. The CDR3 DNA is TGTGCCAGCAGTGAATCGGCTAGTAGGGAGACCCAGTACTTC.

This chain joins TRBV4-3 and TRBJ1-5; D is unclear. The ends were cut back, 0 bases at V and 5 bases at J, with 5 bases in the middle. CDR3 length: 13 amino acids. CDR1 and CDR2 (germline): LGHNA, YSLEER. The CDR3 nucleotides read TGCGCCAGCAGCCAAGATTCGGATCAGCCCCAGCATTTT. Its protein is CASSQDSDQPQHF.

This clone has a handful of counts. The chain couples TRBV6-5 to TRBJ2-1, with 9 bases fitting TRBD1. The V segment lost 6 bases and the J segment 9 bases; nucleotides outside the gene matches: 6. Germline CDR1 is MNHEY and CDR2 is SVGAGI. This CDR3 region has 13 residues. This CDR3 is CASRKTGGGEQFF. DNA of the CDR3: TGTGCCAGCAGGAAGACAGGGGGTGGTGAGCAGTTCTTC.

V gene TRBV30 combines with J gene TRBJ1-2, with 10 nucleotides matching TRBD1. The CDR3 extends over 14 amino acids. V was clipped by 4 bases and J by 7 bases; unmatched bases: 9. Per germline, CDR1 GTSNPN and CDR2 SVGIG (reference sequence). The CDR3 is CAWMVGTGAFGYTF. CDR3 in DNA: TGTGCCTGGATGGTCGGGACAGGGGCTTTTGGCTACACCTTC. The full variable domain, its missing parts supplied by reference TRBV30 and TRBJ1-2, is SQTIHQWPATLVQPVGSPLSLECTVEGTSNPNLYWYRQAAGRGLQLLFYSVGIGQISSEVPQNLSASRPQDRQFILSSKKLLLSDSGFYLCAWMVGTGAFGYTFGSGTRLTVV.